This TCR beta chain was obtained from a study of blood T cell repertoires in COVID-19. The germline V gene has CDR1 LGHNA and CDR2 YNFKEQ. V was pared by 4 bases and J by 0 bases, with 14 bases of the junction left unmatched. The CDR3 spans 19 residues. TCRdb keeps only in-frame clones here, not all; method: immunoSEQ multiplex PCR. The data hold about 66,000 clones, with under 90% observed a single time. This TCR was sampled from a man in his sixties with acute or convalescent COVID-19. The rearrangement joins TRBV4-2 to TRBJ1-3; 8 bases line up with TRBD1. The sequenced material came from peripheral blood. This CDR3 reads CASSLNNFRTGPSGNTIYF. For the CDR3, the DNA is TGTGCCAGCAGCCTCAACAACTTTCGGACAGGGCCCTCTGGAAACACCATATATTTT.